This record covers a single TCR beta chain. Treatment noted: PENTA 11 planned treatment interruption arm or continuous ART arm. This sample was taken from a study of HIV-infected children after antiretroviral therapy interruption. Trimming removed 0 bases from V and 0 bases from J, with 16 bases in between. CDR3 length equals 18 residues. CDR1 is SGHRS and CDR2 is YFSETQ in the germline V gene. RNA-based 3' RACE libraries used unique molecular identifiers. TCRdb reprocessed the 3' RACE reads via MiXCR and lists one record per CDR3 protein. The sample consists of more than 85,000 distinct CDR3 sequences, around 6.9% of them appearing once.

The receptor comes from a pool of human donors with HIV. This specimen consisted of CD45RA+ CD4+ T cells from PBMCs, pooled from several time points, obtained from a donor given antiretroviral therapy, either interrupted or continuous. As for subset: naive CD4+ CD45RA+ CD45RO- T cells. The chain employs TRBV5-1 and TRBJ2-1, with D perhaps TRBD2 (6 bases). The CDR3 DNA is TGCGCCAGCAGCTTGGCCCCTAGGGACTCCTACTCCTACAATGAGCAGTTCTTC. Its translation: CASSLAPRDSYSYNEQFF.